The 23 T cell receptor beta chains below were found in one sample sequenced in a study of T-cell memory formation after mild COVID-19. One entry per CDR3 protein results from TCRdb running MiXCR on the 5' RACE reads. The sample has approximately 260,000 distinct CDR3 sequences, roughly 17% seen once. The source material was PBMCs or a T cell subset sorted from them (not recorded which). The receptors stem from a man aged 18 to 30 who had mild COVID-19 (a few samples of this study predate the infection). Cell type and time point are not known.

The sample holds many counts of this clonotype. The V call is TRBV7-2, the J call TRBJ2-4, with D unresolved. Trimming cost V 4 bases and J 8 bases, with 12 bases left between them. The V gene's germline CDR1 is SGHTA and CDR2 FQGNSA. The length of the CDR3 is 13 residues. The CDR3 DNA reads TGTGCCAGCAGCTCCCTACGAAGGGACATTCAGTACTTC. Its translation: CASSSLRRDIQYF.

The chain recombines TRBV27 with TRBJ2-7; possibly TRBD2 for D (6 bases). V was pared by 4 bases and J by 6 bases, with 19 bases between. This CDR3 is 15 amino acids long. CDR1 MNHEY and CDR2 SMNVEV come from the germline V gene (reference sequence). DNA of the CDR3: TGTGCCAGCAGTTCCTCCCCCAGGGCGCGGGGCGAGCAGTACTTC. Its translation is CASSSSPRARGEQYF.

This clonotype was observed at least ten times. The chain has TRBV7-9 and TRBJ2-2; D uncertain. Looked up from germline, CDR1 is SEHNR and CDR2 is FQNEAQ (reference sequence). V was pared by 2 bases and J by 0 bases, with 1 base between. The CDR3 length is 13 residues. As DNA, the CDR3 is TGTGCCAGCAGCTTAACGAACACCGGGGAGCTGTTTTTT. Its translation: CASSLTNTGELFF.

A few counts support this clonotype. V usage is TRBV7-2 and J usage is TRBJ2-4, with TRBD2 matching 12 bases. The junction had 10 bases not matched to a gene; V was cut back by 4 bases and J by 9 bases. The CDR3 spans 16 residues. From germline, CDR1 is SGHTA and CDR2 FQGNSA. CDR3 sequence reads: CASSSLAGGPSPIQYF. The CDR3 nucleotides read TGTGCCAGCAGCTCGCTAGCGGGGGGGCCTTCCCCCATTCAGTACTTC.

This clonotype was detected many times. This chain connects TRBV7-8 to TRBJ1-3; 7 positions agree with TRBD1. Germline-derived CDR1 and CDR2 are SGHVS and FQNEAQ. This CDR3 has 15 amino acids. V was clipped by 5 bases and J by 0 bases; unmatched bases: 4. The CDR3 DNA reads TGTGCCAGCAGCCGTGACAGGGTCTCTGGAAACACCATATATTTT. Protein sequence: CASSRDRVSGNTIYF.

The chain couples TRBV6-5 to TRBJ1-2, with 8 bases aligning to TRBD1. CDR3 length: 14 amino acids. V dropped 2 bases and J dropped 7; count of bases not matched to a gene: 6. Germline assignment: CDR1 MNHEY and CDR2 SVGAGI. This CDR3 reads CASSYIQGAGGYTF. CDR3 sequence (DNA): TGTGCCAGCAGTTACATCCAGGGGGCGGGTGGCTACACCTTC.

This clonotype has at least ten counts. The CDR3 is CASSPPRGVNTDTQYF. The CDR3 DNA reads as TGTGCCAGCAGCCCCCCACGGGGGGTCAACACAGATACGCAGTATTTT. The genes are TRBV7-2 and TRBJ2-3; the match to TRBD2 covers 7 bases. Trimming at V came to 5 bases and at J to 2 bases, leaving 10 bases not matched to a gene. Germline lookup yields CDR1 SGHTA and CDR2 FQGNSA. This CDR3 has 16 residues.

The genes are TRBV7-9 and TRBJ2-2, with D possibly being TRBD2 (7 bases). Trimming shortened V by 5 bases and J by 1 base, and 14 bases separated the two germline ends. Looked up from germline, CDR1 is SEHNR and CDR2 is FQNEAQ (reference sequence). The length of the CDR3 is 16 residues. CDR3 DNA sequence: TGTGCCAGCAGCCCCTGGGGGGGGCTGAACACCGGGGAGCTGTTTTTT. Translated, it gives CASSPWGGLNTGELFF.

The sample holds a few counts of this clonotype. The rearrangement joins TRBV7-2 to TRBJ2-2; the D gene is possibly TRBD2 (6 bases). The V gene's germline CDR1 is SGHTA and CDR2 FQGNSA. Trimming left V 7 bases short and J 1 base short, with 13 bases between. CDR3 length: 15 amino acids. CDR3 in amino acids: CASIWDSRNTGELFF. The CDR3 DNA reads TGTGCCAGCATCTGGGACTCCCGGAACACCGGGGAGCTGTTTTTT.

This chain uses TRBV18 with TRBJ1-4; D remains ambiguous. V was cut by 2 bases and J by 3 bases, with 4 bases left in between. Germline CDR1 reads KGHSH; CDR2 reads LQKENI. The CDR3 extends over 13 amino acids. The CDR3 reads CASSPGSNEKLFF. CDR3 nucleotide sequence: TGTGCCAGCTCACCAGGGTCTAATGAAAAACTGTTTTTT.

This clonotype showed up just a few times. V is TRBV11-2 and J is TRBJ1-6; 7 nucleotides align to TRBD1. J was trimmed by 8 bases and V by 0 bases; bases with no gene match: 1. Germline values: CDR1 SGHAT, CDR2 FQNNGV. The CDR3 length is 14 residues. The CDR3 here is CASSLEGQYSPLHF. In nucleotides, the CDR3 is TGTGCCAGCAGCTTAGAGGGACAGTATTCACCCCTCCACTTT.

CDR3 coding DNA: TGTGCCAGCAGCTTATCTACAGGGCTTAGCGAGCAGTACTTC. Residues: CASSLSTGLSEQYF. The rearrangement uses TRBV7-6 and TRBJ2-7; D is perhaps TRBD1 (6 bases). Trimming pared 2 bases from V and 6 bases from J, leaving 14 bases between. The CDR3 runs 14 residues. In germline, CDR1 is SGHVS, CDR2 FNYEAQ.

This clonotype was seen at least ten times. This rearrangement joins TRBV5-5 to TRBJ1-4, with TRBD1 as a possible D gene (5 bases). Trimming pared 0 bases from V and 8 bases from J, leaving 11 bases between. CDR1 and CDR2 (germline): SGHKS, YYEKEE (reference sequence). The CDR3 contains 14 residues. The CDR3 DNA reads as TGTGCCAGCAGCTTGGAAGGGGTCGGCGAAAAACTGTTTTTT. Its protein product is CASSLEGVGEKLFF.

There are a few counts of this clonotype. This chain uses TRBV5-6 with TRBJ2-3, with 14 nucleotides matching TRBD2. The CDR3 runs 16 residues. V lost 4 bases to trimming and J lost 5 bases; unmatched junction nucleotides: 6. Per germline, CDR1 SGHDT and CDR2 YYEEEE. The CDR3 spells CASSLSGTSGRDTQYF. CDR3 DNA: TGTGCCAGCAGCCTGTCCGGGACTAGCGGGAGAGATACGCAGTATTTT.

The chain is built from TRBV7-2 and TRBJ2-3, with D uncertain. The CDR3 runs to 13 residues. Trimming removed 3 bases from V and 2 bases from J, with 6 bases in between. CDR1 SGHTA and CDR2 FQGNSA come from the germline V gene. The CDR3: CASSFTDTDTQYF. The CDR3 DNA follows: TGTGCCAGCAGCTTTACAGACACAGATACGCAGTATTTT. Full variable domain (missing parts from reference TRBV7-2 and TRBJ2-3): GAGVSQSPSNKVTEKGKDVELRCDPISGHTALYWYRQSLGQGLEFLIYFQGNSAPDKSGLPSDRFSAERTGGSVSTLTIQRTQQEDSAVYLCASSFTDTDTQYFGPGTRLTVL.

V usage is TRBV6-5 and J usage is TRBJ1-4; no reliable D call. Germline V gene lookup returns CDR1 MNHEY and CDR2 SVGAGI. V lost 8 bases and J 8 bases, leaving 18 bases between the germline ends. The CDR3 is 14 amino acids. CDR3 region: CASGLPGSKEKLFF. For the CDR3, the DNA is TGTGCCAGCGGCCTGCCGGGGTCAAAAGAAAAACTGTTTTTT.

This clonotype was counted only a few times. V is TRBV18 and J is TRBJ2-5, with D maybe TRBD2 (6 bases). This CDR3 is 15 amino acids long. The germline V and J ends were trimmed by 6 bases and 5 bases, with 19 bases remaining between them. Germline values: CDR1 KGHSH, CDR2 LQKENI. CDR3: CASSLGQSGAETQYF. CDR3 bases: TGTGCCAGCTCTCTGGGTCAGTCGGGAGCCGAGACCCAGTACTTC.

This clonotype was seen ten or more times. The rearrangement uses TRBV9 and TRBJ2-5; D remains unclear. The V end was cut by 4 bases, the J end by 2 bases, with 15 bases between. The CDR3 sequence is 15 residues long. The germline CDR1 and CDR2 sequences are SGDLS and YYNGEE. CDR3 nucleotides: TGTGCCAGCAGCATTAGCCAAGGGCTACAAGAGACCCAGTACTTC. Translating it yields CASSISQGLQETQYF.

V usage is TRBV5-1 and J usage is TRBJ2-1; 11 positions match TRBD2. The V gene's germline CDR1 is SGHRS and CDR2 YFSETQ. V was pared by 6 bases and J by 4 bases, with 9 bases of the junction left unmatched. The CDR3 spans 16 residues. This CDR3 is CASNPTGTSGYNEQFF. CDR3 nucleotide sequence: TGCGCCAGCAATCCAACCGGGACTAGCGGATACAATGAGCAGTTCTTC.

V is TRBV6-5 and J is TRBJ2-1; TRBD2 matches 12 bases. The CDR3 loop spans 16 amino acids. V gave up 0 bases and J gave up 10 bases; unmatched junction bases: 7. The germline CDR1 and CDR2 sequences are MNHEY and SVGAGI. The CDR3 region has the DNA TGTGCCAGCAGTTACTCCCTAGCGGGGGGGAATAAAGAGCAGTTCTTC. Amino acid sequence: CASSYSLAGGNKEQFF.

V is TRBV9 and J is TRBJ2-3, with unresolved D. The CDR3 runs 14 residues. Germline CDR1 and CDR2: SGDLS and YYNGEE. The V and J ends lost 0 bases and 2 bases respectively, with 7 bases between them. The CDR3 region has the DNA TGTGCCAGCAGCGTAGATTGGATCACAGATACGCAGTATTTT. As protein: CASSVDWITDTQYF.

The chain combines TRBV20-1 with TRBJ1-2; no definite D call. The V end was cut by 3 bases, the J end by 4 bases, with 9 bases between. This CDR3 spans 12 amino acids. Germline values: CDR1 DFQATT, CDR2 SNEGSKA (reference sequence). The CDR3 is CSASNPPYGYTF. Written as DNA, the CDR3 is TGCAGTGCTAGCAACCCTCCCTATGGCTACACCTTC.

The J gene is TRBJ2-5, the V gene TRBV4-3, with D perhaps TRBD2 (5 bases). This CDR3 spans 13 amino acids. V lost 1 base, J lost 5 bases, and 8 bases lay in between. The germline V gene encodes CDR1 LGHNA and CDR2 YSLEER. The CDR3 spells CASSQVPGETQYF. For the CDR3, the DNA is TGCGCCAGCAGCCAAGTTCCGGGGGAGACCCAGTACTTC.